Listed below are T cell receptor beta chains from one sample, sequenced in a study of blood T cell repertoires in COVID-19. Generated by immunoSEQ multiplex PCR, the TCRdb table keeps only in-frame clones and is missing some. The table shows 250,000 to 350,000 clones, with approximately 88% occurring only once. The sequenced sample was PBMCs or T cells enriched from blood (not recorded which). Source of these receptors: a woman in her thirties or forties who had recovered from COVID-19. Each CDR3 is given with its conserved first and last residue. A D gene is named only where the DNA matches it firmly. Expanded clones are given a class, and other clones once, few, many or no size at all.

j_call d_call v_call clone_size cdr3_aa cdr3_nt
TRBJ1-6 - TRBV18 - CASSPLGQNNSPLHF TGTGCCAGCTCACCCTTGGGACAAAATAATTCACCCCTCCACTTT
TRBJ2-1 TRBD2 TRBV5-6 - CASSFGLAAYNEQFF TGTGCCAGCAGCTTTGGTCTAGCGGCCTACAATGAGCAGTTCTTC
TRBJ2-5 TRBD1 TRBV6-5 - CASSGTGQGGETQYF TGTGCCAGCAGCGGAACGGGACAGGGGGGAGAGACCCAGTACTTC
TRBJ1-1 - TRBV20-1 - CSPAGRTEAFF TGCAGCCCTGCAGGGAGGACTGAAGCTTTCTTT
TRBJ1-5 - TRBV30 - CAWSQAGINSNQPQHF TGTGCCTGGAGCCAAGCAGGGATCAATAGCAATCAGCCCCAGCATTTT
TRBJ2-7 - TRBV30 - CAWSVRSRGQYF TGTGCCTGGAGTGTACGGAGCCGGGGGCAGTACTTC
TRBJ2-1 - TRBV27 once CASGYTSGEQFF TGTGCCAGCGGCTACACTAGTGGCGAGCAGTTCTTC
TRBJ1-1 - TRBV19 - CASSIVQGNTEAFF TGTGCCAGTAGTATAGTTCAGGGCAACACTGAAGCTTTCTTT
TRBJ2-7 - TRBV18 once CASSGGGPNSYEQYF TGTGCCAGCTCAGGGGGCGGGCCTAATTCCTACGAGCAGTACTTC
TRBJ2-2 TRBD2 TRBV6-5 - CASRRTRLGTGELFF TGTGCCAGCAGACGGACTAGGTTGGGCACCGGGGAGCTGTTTTTT
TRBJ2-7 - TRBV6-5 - CASSPGLSYEQYF TGTGCCAGCAGTCCGGGTTTATCCTACGAGCAGTACTTC
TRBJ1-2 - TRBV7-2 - CASTLSQGIYDGYTF TGTGCCAGCACCCTCTCACAGGGTATTTACGATGGCTACACCTTC
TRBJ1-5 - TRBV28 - CASHTQGGNQPQHF TGTGCCAGCCACACACAGGGAGGCAATCAGCCCCAGCATTTT
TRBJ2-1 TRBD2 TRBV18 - CASSLGLAGVNEQFF TGTGCCAGCTCACTTGGACTAGCGGGAGTGAATGAGCAGTTCTTC
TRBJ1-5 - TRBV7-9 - CASSSGGASQPQHF TGTGCCAGCAGCTCAGGTGGGGCTAGTCAGCCCCAGCATTTT
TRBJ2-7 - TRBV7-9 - CASSSPLGGEQYF TGTGCCAGCAGCTCCCCTCTGGGGGGTGAGCAGTACTTC
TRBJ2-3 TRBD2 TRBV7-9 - CASGTSARLRDAEYF TGTGCCAGCGGGACTAGCGCAAGACTACGGGATGCAGAGTATTTT